A selection of T cell receptor beta chains follows, all from one sample in a study of long-term antiretroviral therapy in people with HIV. Sequencing used immunoSEQ multiplex PCR; TCRdb keeps in-frame clones, though not all of them. The repertoire holds about 23,000 clones, 70% to 90% seen once, with 12% in the top ten. This material consisted of unsorted PBMCs, taken 1.6 years after starting antiretroviral therapy. Every receptor here comes from a man aged 35 to 55 with HIV. Both conserved end residues are part of each CDR3. The order of the fields is CDR3 protein, CDR3 DNA, V gene, clone size, J gene, D gene. A D gene is named only where the DNA matches it firmly. Expanded clones are given a class, and other clones once, few, many or no size at all.

CDR3 protein: CASSLRTGAPRSNTGELFF
CDR3 DNA: TGTGCCAGCAGCTTAAGGACAGGGGCCCCAAGATCGAACACCGGGGAGCTGTTTTTT
V gene: TRBV7-8
clone size: NA
J gene: TRBJ2-2
D gene: TRBD1

CDR3 protein: CASKMAGGPTGELFF
CDR3 DNA: TGTGCCAGCAAAATGGCGGGGGGCCCTACCGGGGAGCTGTTTTTT
V gene: TRBV2
clone size: NA
J gene: TRBJ2-2
D gene: TRBD2

CDR3 protein: CASSLVGQGAGANTGELFF
CDR3 DNA: TGTGCCAGCAGCTTAGTGGGACAGGGGGCTGGCGCGAACACCGGGGAGCTGTTTTTT
V gene: TRBV11-2
clone size: NA
J gene: TRBJ2-2
D gene: TRBD1

CDR3 protein: CASSERGLEAFF
CDR3 DNA: TGTGCCAGCAGTGAGAGGGGCCTTGAAGCTTTCTTT
V gene: TRBV2
clone size: NA
J gene: TRBJ1-1
D gene: NA

CDR3 protein: CASSYTGTDGNEQFF
CDR3 DNA: TGTGCCAGCAGCTACACCGGGACAGACGGGAATGAGCAGTTCTTC
V gene: TRBV7-9
clone size: NA
J gene: TRBJ2-1
D gene: TRBD1

CDR3 protein: CASSLFKVPTGRYGYTF
CDR3 DNA: TGTGCCAGCAGTTTATTTAAAGTCCCGACAGGGCGCTATGGCTACACCTTC
V gene: TRBV27
clone size: NA
J gene: TRBJ1-2
D gene: TRBD1

CDR3 protein: CAWSPGGSNQPQHF
CDR3 DNA: TGTGCCTGGAGTCCAGGGGGAAGCAATCAGCCCCAGCATTTT
V gene: TRBV30
clone size: NA
J gene: TRBJ1-5
D gene: TRBD1

CDR3 protein: CASRVRGSNQPQHF
CDR3 DNA: TGTGCCAGTAGGGTGCGAGGTAGCAATCAGCCCCAGCATTTT
V gene: TRBV19
clone size: few
J gene: TRBJ1-5
D gene: NA

CDR3 protein: CASSLGTGANEKLFF
CDR3 DNA: TGTGCCAGCAGCTTAGGGACGGGAGCTAATGAAAAACTGTTTTTT
V gene: TRBV7-9
clone size: NA
J gene: TRBJ1-4
D gene: NA

CDR3 protein: CASSIKWEYVGELFF
CDR3 DNA: TGTGCCAGTAGTATTAAGTGGGAGTACGTCGGGGAGCTGTTTTTT
V gene: TRBV19
clone size: few
J gene: TRBJ2-2
D gene: NA

CDR3 protein: CASSPRAGRSPYEQYF
CDR3 DNA: TGTGCCAGCAGTCCCAGGGCGGGCAGGTCCCCCTACGAGCAGTACTTC
V gene: TRBV2
clone size: NA
J gene: TRBJ2-7
D gene: NA

CDR3 protein: CASSLVGTSDYNEQFF
CDR3 DNA: TGTGCCAGCAGCTTGGTTGGGACTAGCGACTACAATGAGCAGTTCTTC
V gene: TRBV5-6
clone size: NA
J gene: TRBJ2-1
D gene: TRBD2

CDR3 protein: CASSETGRGLSNQPQHF
CDR3 DNA: TGTGCCAGCAGTGAAACCGGCCGAGGCCTTAGCAATCAGCCCCAGCATTTT
V gene: TRBV6-1
clone size: NA
J gene: TRBJ1-5
D gene: NA

CDR3 protein: CASSLIGTINYGYTF
CDR3 DNA: TGTGCCAGCAGCTTAATTGGGACCATTAACTATGGCTACACCTTC
V gene: TRBV7-9
clone size: NA
J gene: TRBJ1-2
D gene: NA

CDR3 protein: CASTQDRINEKLFF
CDR3 DNA: TGTGCCAGCACCCAGGACAGGATTAATGAAAAACTGTTTTTT
V gene: TRBV2
clone size: NA
J gene: TRBJ1-4
D gene: TRBD1

CDR3 protein: CASSERWGANEQYF
CDR3 DNA: TGTGCCAGCAGTGAAAGATGGGGGGCTAACGAGCAGTACTTC
V gene: TRBV2
clone size: NA
J gene: TRBJ2-7
D gene: NA

CDR3 protein: CASTLGGGASNEKLFF
CDR3 DNA: TGTGCCAGCACCCTGGGAGGGGGAGCGTCTAATGAAAAACTGTTTTTT
V gene: TRBV5-6
clone size: NA
J gene: TRBJ1-4
D gene: NA

CDR3 protein: CASSGGLAEINEQFF
CDR3 DNA: TGCGCCAGCAGCGGGGGACTAGCGGAAATCAATGAGCAGTTCTTC
V gene: TRBV5-1
clone size: NA
J gene: TRBJ2-1
D gene: TRBD2

CDR3 protein: CASRSRGDIQYF
CDR3 DNA: TGTGCCAGCAGGTCCAGGGGAGACATTCAGTACTTC
V gene: TRBV2
clone size: NA
J gene: TRBJ2-4
D gene: NA

CDR3 protein: CASSLEVGYEQYF
CDR3 DNA: TGTGCCAGCAGCTTAGAAGTGGGCTACGAGCAGTACTTC
V gene: TRBV7-7
clone size: NA
J gene: TRBJ2-7
D gene: NA

CDR3 protein: CAWSRDRGSPLHF
CDR3 DNA: TGTGCCTGGAGTAGGGACAGGGGGTCACCCCTCCACTTT
V gene: TRBV30
clone size: NA
J gene: TRBJ1-6
D gene: TRBD1

CDR3 protein: CASSSRVGTGVGEQYF
CDR3 DNA: TGCGCCAGCAGCTCTCGCGTGGGGACAGGGGTCGGCGAGCAGTACTTC
V gene: TRBV5-1
clone size: NA
J gene: TRBJ2-7
D gene: TRBD1

CDR3 protein: CASRGVLGWGETQYF
CDR3 DNA: TGTGCCAGCAGGGGGGTTTTGGGCTGGGGGGAGACCCAGTACTTC
V gene: TRBV2
clone size: NA
J gene: TRBJ2-5
D gene: NA

CDR3 protein: CASSQKAQGWGPYKQYF
CDR3 DNA: TGTGCCAGCAGTCAGAAAGCTCAGGGTTGGGGGCCCTACAAGCAGTACTTC
V gene: TRBV27
clone size: NA
J gene: TRBJ2-7
D gene: NA

CDR3 protein: CASSVGGLSYGYTF
CDR3 DNA: TGTGCCAGCAGCGTAGGGGGGCTGAGCTATGGCTACACCTTC
V gene: TRBV9
clone size: few
J gene: TRBJ1-2
D gene: NA

CDR3 protein: CASSNRESEKLFF
CDR3 DNA: TGTGCCAGTAGTAACCGGGAAAGTGAAAAACTGTTTTTT
V gene: TRBV19
clone size: once
J gene: TRBJ1-4
D gene: NA

CDR3 protein: CASSGVGAENPTSTDTQYF
CDR3 DNA: TGTGCCAGTAGCGGGGTTGGGGCAGAAAACCCAACTAGCACAGATACGCAGTATTTT
V gene: TRBV19
clone size: NA
J gene: TRBJ2-3
D gene: NA

CDR3 protein: CASSNVVGQPQHF
CDR3 DNA: TGTGCCAGCAGTAATGTCGTGGGACAGCCCCAGCATTTT
V gene: TRBV27
clone size: NA
J gene: TRBJ1-5
D gene: NA

CDR3 protein: CASSFGVYNEQFF
CDR3 DNA: TGTGCCAGTAGTTTCGGGGTATACAATGAGCAGTTCTTC
V gene: TRBV19
clone size: NA
J gene: TRBJ2-1
D gene: NA

CDR3 protein: CASSLNGGRWNTGELFF
CDR3 DNA: TGTGCTAGCAGCTTAAATGGCGGGAGGTGGAACACCGGGGAGCTGTTTTTT
V gene: TRBV7-7
clone size: few
J gene: TRBJ2-2
D gene: TRBD2

CDR3 protein: CASSPTAQGGNQPQHF
CDR3 DNA: TGTGCCAGCAGCCCGACCGCACAGGGTGGCAATCAGCCCCAGCATTTT
V gene: TRBV7-8
clone size: NA
J gene: TRBJ1-5
D gene: NA